These 11 T cell receptor beta chains share one sample of origin, sequenced in a study of T cell repertoires in cytomegalovirus infection. These receptors' targets are unknown. TCRdb reprocessed the reads via MiXCR and lists one record per CDR3 protein. The data contain roughly 990,000 distinct CDR3 sequences, more than 25% of them singletons. Source: cultured CD8+ T cells from PBMCs, taken from culture after CMV antigen stimulation. These receptors all come from a human donor in good health (CMV status not recorded). Some clones in this sample may be carry-over from other donors' samples.

The CDR3 region is CSVDRRAGNTEAFF. The CDR3 nucleotides read TGCAGCGTTGATCGTCGGGCGGGGAACACTGAAGCTTTCTTT. This chain joins TRBV29-1 and TRBJ1-1; D not certain. The ends were cut back, 3 bases at V and 1 base at J, with 12 bases in the middle. Germline CDR1 and CDR2: SQVTM and ANQGSEA. The CDR3 totals 14 residues.

This clonotype was seen only a few times. This sequence joins TRBV10-2 and TRBJ2-3; TRBD2 matches at 15 bases. V lost 7 bases and J lost 4; bases outside the gene matches: 9. CDR3 size: 17 residues. Germline assignment: CDR1 WSHSY and CDR2 SAAADI. The CDR3 nucleotides are TGCGCCAGCACCGGACTAGCGGGGGGGCCCGTCTCAGATACGCAGTATTTT. Protein: CASTGLAGGPVSDTQYF.

This chain connects TRBV25-1 to TRBJ2-6; TRBD1 matches 10 bases. V lost 3 bases and J lost 0; bases outside the gene matches: 14. The CDR3 has 21 amino acids. CDR1 is MGHDK and CDR2 is SYGVNS in the germline V gene. The CDR3 nucleotides read TGTGCCAGCAGTGACGACCTCGGGGACAGGGGCCTTTACTCTGGGGCCAACGTCCTGACTTTC. Its protein product is CASSDDLGDRGLYSGANVLTF.

This clonotype appeared many times. The chain combines TRBV6-5 with TRBJ1-1; no clear D. This CDR3 has 15 amino acids. Germline V gives CDR1 MNHEY, CDR2 SVGAGI. V was trimmed by 0 bases and J by 4 bases, leaving 12 bases between them. CDR3 DNA sequence: TGTGCCAGCAGTTACTCGACTGGACTGTTCACTGAAGCTTTCTTT. Its protein product is CASSYSTGLFTEAFF.

The V gene is TRBV6-2 or TRBV6-3, the J gene TRBJ2-3; TRBD2 agrees at 9 bases. Germline V gene data show CDR1 as MNHEY and CDR2 as SVGEGT. Trimming took 6 bases from V and 4 from J; bases not matched to a gene: 8. This CDR3 contains 15 residues. The CDR3 coding sequence is TGTGCCAGCAGCTCGCGGGGGGGGGCCCCAGATACGCAGTATTTT. It codes for CASSSRGGAPDTQYF.

The table lists this clonotype with many counts. V usage is TRBV7-8 and J usage is TRBJ2-1, with unresolved D. The CDR3 sequence is 10 residues long. The V gene lost 8 bases and the J gene lost 7 bases, with 6 bases spanning the gap. The germline CDR1 and CDR2 sequences are SGHVS and FQNEAQ. The CDR3: CASGVNEQFF. DNA of the CDR3: TGTGCCAGCGGGGTAAATGAGCAGTTCTTC.

V and J are TRBV20-1 and TRBJ2-1; 12 bases align to TRBD2. The ends lost 7 bases at V and 7 bases at J; junction bases unmatched: 2. The CDR3 covers 12 residues. Germline lookup yields CDR1 DFQATT and CDR2 SNEGSKA (reference sequence). The CDR3 is CSGGLAGNEQFF. The DNA of the CDR3 is TGCAGTGGTGGACTAGCGGGGAATGAGCAGTTCTTC.

The chain employs TRBV7-6 and TRBJ2-3; D unresolved. Germline V gene lookup returns CDR1 SGHVS and CDR2 FNYEAQ. V was cut by 7 bases and J by 5 bases, with 13 bases left in between. The CDR3 extends over 13 amino acids. In DNA, the CDR3 is TGTGCCAGCACCCCGCGTATCCAAGATACGCAGTATTTT. This sequence encodes CASTPRIQDTQYF.

This clonotype appeared a few times. This rearrangement joins TRBV6-5 to TRBJ1-2, with TRBD1 identical over 9 bases. The CDR3 extends over 14 amino acids. The trim removed 6 bases at V and 6 bases at J, leaving 8 bases unmatched. The germline V gene has CDR1 MNHEY and CDR2 SVGAGI. The CDR3 loop is CASSGTGLGNGYTF. CDR3 sequence (DNA): TGTGCCAGCAGCGGGACAGGGCTCGGTAATGGCTACACCTTC.

This clonotype was counted at least ten times. The chain combines TRBV7-8 with TRBJ2-1; D could derive from TRBD1 or TRBD2 (5 bases each). CDR1 SGHVS and CDR2 FQNEAQ come from the germline V gene. Trimming cost V 1 base and J 5 bases, with 18 bases left between them. This CDR3 comprises 17 residues. The CDR3 bases are TGTGCCAGCAGCTTAGTCCGGGACCTCCATAAAGACAATGAGCAGTTCTTC. Translation: CASSLVRDLHKDNEQFF. Full variable domain (remainder filled in from reference TRBV7-8 and TRBJ2-1): GAGVSQSPRYKVAKRGQDVALRCDPISGHVSLFWYQQALGQGPEFLTYFQNEAQLDKSGLPSDRFFAERPEGSVSTLKIQRTQQEDSAVYLCASSLVRDLHKDNEQFFGPGTRLTVL.

To note about this clonotype: The junction does not match germline at one end; this may be a read error. The chain joins TRBV7-8 to TRBJ2-7, with 7 bases fitting TRBD1. The germline V gene encodes CDR1 SGHVS and CDR2 FQNEAQ. CDR3 length: 13 residues. For the CDR3, the DNA is TGTACCAGCACCTCCCGGGACAGTTTCGAGCAGTACTTC. Its protein product is CTSTSRDSFEQYF.